This T cell receptor beta chain was sequenced for a study of shared clonotypes between healthy human individuals. General study results and limits: What limited the represented genetic and exposure-history diversity was the small number of donors.

TCRdb keeps only in-frame clones here, not all; method: immunoSEQ multiplex PCR. Of under 2.5 million clones listed, 85% to 95% were seen once; the top ten hold 0.37%. Of note for this clone: Its antigen is not known.

This CDR3 is built from 16 residues. V trimming: 4 bases; J trimming: 3 bases; junction bases outside the gene matches: 9. CDR1 is LGHNT, CDR2 FRNRAP, per germline. Input material: naive CD4+ T cells from PBMCs. The subset: CD45RA+ positively selected. The TCR sequence derives from a man aged 18 to 35 in good health. Some clones in this sample may be carry-over from other donors' samples. The chain combines TRBV12-5 with TRBJ2-1; 7 bases fit TRBD2. In DNA, the CDR3 is TGTGCTAGTGGTTCCCCTAGCGGAGGTATCTACAATGAGCAGTTCTTC. It specifies CASGSPSGGIYNEQFF. Together with reference TRBV12-5 and TRBJ2-1, the CDR3 gives the full variable domain: DARVTQTPRHKVTEMGQEVTMRCQPILGHNTVFWYRQTMMQGLELLAYFRNRAPLDDSGMPKDRFSAEMPDATLATLKIQPSEPRDSAVYFCASGSPSGGIYNEQFFGPGTRLTVL.